This T cell receptor (beta chain) comes out of a study of graft-versus-host responses after intestinal transplantation. The V gene lost 8 bases and the J gene lost 2 bases, with 24 bases spanning the gap. The CDR3 is made up of 17 amino acids. Per the germline V gene, CDR1 is MNHEY and CDR2 is SMNVEV (reference sequence). Generated by immunoSEQ multiplex PCR, the TCRdb table keeps only in-frame clones and is missing some. The sample holds approximately 49,000 clones, roughly 95% seen once. Note on this clone: The antigen remains unidentified.

Specimen: unstimulated CD8+ T cells sorted from spleen or lymph node cells, collected before transplant. The rearrangement links TRBV27 to TRBJ2-5; perhaps D is TRBD1 or TRBD2 (5 bases each). This sequence originates from a human donor who was the organ donor for an intestinal transplant. Here the CDR3 DNA reads TGTGCCAGCGGAGATCTATGGGGAGCAGGGATTCAAGAGACCCAGTACTTC. Translation: CASGDLWGAGIQETQYF.